Listed below are T cell receptor beta chains from one sample, sequenced in a study of neurological immune-mediated disorders. Using its own MiXCR run on the 5' RACE reads, TCRdb lists one record per CDR3 protein. The data contain about 50,000 distinct CDR3 sequences, around a tenth of them singletons. The sequenced material came from PBMCs. Receptors originate from a man aged 70 or older with HTLV-1-associated myelopathy (HAM/TSP). The CDR3 runs from the conserved cysteine through the conserved F or W.

v_gene: TRBV20-1
CDR3aa: CSANKGFSRF

v_gene: TRBV20-1
CDR3aa: CSARRDFEEQFF

v_gene: TRBV7-2
CDR3aa: CASSIQRSRDTQYF

v_gene: TRBV7-2
CDR3aa: CASSSVQGLPLHF

v_gene: TRBV6-5
CDR3aa: CASRMTGGPADTQYF

v_gene: TRBV28
CDR3aa: CATEGRWLTDTQYF

v_gene: TRBV14
CDR3aa: CASSQGQGFSPLHF

v_gene: TRBV7-2
CDR3aa: CASSFIAAGEQYF

v_gene: TRBV7-2
CDR3aa: CASSLDSNTGELFF

v_gene: TRBV7-8
CDR3aa: CASRQKGGGQIGAEAFF

v_gene: TRBV3-1
CDR3aa: CASSRADRANTEAFF

v_gene: TRBV4-3
CDR3aa: CASSLRIIPGQNNEQFF

v_gene: TRBV20-1
CDR3aa: CSAHRGGDAQYF

v_gene: TRBV28
CDR3aa: CASRGHGSFQKAFF

v_gene: TRBV19
CDR3aa: CASSIRGSQPQHF

v_gene: TRBV3-1
CDR3aa: CASSQEGLISGNTIYF

v_gene: TRBV29-1
CDR3aa: CSVESSGLSTEAFF

v_gene: TRBV4-3
CDR3aa: CASSQDRRTGDTIYF

v_gene: TRBV7-2
CDR3aa: CASSRPGANVLTF

v_gene: TRBV18
CDR3aa: CASSLTATNEKLFF

v_gene: TRBV5-1
CDR3aa: CASSSGTGGQETQYF

v_gene: TRBV3-1
CDR3aa: CASSQESQGYYGYTF

v_gene: TRBV5-5
CDR3aa: CASSLAGIDTQYF

v_gene: TRBV7-9
CDR3aa: CASIPDRTNTGELFF

v_gene: TRBV28
CDR3aa: CASSGDRGGYEQYF

v_gene: TRBV7-8
CDR3aa: CASSLPPSTGLQEQYF

v_gene: TRBV13
CDR3aa: CASSLGNSGQYF

v_gene: TRBV6-2/TRBV6-3
CDR3aa: CASSYSGRQETQYF

v_gene: TRBV18
CDR3aa: CASSPGLSNTEAFF

v_gene: TRBV28
CDR3aa: CASSTTGSNEKLFF

v_gene: TRBV29-1
CDR3aa: CSVAYGTGELFF

v_gene: TRBV3-1
CDR3aa: CASSQDLEQYF

v_gene: TRBV6-2/TRBV6-3
CDR3aa: CASSYSPGVGTEAFF

v_gene: TRBV7-8
CDR3aa: CASSPPGQAYEQYF

v_gene: TRBV27
CDR3aa: CASSLERGRSTDTQYF

v_gene: TRBV2
CDR3aa: CASRPRLAGGRGANVLTF

v_gene: TRBV18
CDR3aa: CASSPPGSSGELFF

v_gene: TRBV7-6
CDR3aa: CASSLQGGEQYF

v_gene: TRBV18
CDR3aa: CASSPPGQVLPEQFF

v_gene: TRBV29-1
CDR3aa: CSALPVQETQYF

v_gene: TRBV7-3
CDR3aa: CASSFYSGELFF

v_gene: TRBV20-1
CDR3aa: CSARKAGGGVGTDTQYF

v_gene: TRBV6-6
CDR3aa: CASRPGTPPVTQYF

v_gene: TRBV20-1
CDR3aa: CSAVQGATQYF

v_gene: TRBV6-5
CDR3aa: CASSYGTGENTEAFF

v_gene: TRBV7-8
CDR3aa: CASSHRDRAPYEQYF

v_gene: TRBV20-1
CDR3aa: CSASKTYEQYF

v_gene: TRBV11-2
CDR3aa: CASSRIAGGPHEQYF

v_gene: TRBV7-9
CDR3aa: CARNEQYF

v_gene: TRBV14
CDR3aa: CASSQAKRTSGAQETQYF